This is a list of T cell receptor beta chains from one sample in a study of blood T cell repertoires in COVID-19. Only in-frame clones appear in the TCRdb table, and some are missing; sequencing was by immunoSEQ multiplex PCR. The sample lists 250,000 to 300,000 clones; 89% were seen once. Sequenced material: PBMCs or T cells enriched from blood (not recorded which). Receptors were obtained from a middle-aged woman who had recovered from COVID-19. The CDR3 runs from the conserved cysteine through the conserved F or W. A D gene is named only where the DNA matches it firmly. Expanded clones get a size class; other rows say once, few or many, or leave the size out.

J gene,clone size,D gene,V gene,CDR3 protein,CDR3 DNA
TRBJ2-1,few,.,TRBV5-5,CASSLGSYNEQFF,TGTGCCAGCAGCTTGGGGAGTTACAATGAGCAGTTCTTC
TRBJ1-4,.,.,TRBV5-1,CASSLSQGRLLEKLFF,TGCGCCAGCAGCTTGAGTCAAGGCAGGCTCCTCGAAAAACTGTTTTTT
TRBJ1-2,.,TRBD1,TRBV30,CAWTPGQGIYGYTF,TGTGCCTGGACCCCCGGACAGGGGATTTATGGCTACACCTTC
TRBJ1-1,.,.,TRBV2,CASTFQSSGDTEAFF,TGTGCCAGCACCTTCCAATCGTCAGGGGACACTGAAGCTTTCTTT
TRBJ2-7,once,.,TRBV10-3,CAISAGNSYEQYF,TGTGCCATCAGTGCAGGAAATTCCTACGAGCAGTACTTC
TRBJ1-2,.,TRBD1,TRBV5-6,CASSRQGADGYTF,TGTGCCAGCAGCAGACAGGGGGCGGATGGCTACACCTTC
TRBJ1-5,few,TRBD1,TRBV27,CASRHLQGNQPQHF,TGTGCCAGCAGACACTTACAGGGGAATCAGCCCCAGCATTTT
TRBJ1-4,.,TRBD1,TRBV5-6,CASSLQGATNEKLFF,TGTGCCAGCAGCTTACAGGGGGCAACTAATGAAAAACTGTTTTTT
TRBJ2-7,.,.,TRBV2,CASSRDISYEQYF,TGTGCCAGCAGCCGGGACATCTCCTACGAGCAGTACTTC
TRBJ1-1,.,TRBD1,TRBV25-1,CASSESEGATEAFF,TGTGCCAGCAGTGAATCGGAGGGGGCCACTGAAGCTTTCTTT
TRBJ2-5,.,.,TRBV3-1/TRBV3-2,CASSQHGQETQYF,TGTGCCAGCAGCCAACACGGCCAAGAGACCCAGTACTTC
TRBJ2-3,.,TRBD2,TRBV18,CASSPPTGGTDTQYF,TGTGCCAGCTCACCACCGACGGGAGGGACAGATACGCAGTATTTT
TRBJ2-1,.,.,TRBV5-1,CASSLGGRKPNNEQFF,TGCGCCAGCAGCCTGGGGGGCCGCAAGCCGAACAATGAGCAGTTCTTC
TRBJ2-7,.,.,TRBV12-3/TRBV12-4,CASSLNRWNEQYF,TGTGCCAGCAGTTTGAACAGGTGGAACGAGCAGTACTTC
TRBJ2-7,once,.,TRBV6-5,CASSYGRYSYEQYF,TGTGCCAGCAGTTACGGGCGCTACTCCTACGAGCAGTACTTC
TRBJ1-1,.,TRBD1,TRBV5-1,CASSLGQGNMNTEAFF,TGCGCCAGCAGCTTAGGACAGGGAAACATGAACACTGAAGCTTTCTTT
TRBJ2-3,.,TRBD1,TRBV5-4,CASSVDRGADTQYF,TGTGCCAGCAGCGTCGACAGGGGGGCAGATACGCAGTATTTT
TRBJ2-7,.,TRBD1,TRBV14,CASQAGTGKYEQYF,TGTGCCAGCCAAGCCGGGACAGGGAAGTACGAGCAGTACTTC
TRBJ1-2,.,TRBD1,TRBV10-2,CASGGDRVYGYTF,TGCGCCAGCGGAGGAGACAGGGTTTATGGCTACACCTTC
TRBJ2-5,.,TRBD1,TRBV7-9,CASSPDRGALETQYF,TGTGCCAGCAGCCCGGACAGGGGCGCGCTGGAGACCCAGTACTTC
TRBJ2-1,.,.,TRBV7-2,CASGVGNSYNEQFF,TGTGCCAGCGGAGTAGGCAACTCCTACAATGAGCAGTTCTTC
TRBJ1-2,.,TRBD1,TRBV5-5,CASSSTQGGINYGYTF,TGTGCCAGCAGCTCGACCCAGGGGGGAATTAACTATGGCTACACCTTC